This record looks at one T cell receptor (beta chain) sequence and its context. CDR1 and CDR2 (germline): MNHEY, SVGAGI. Between the trimmed V and J ends, which lost 6 bases and 0 bases, there was a span of 11 bases. The CDR3 length is 15 residues. The data derive from a study of blood T cell repertoires in COVID-19. Study-wide context: Samples came from the United States, Italy and Spain, spanning acute and convalescent COVID-19. In each case, the material was cDNA or gDNA derived from T cells, B-cell-depleted T cells, or PBMCs.

Patients in Seattle were enrolled during active infection, then followed longitudinally. Assay: immunoSEQ multiplex PCR; the TCRdb copy retains only in-frame clones and omits some. Counted here are 200,000 to 250,000 clones, 80% to 95% occurring once; the ten biggest clones make up roughly 0.8%. This sequence was found in a man aged 25 to 40 with COVID-19, enrolled during active disease. The source material was peripheral blood. This sequence joins TRBV6-5 and TRBJ2-2, with D possibly TRBD1 on 5 matching bases. The DNA of the CDR3 is TGTGCCAGCAGACTGGTAGGGGCGAACACCGGGGAGCTGTTTTTT. It specifies CASRLVGANTGELFF.